This record covers a single T cell receptor (beta chain). The method was immunoSEQ multiplex PCR; TCRdb's version includes in-frame clones alone and lacks a portion of them. The data contain around 100,000 clones, roughly 88% of them singletons. Trimming took 3 bases from V and 0 from J, leaving 14 bases between them. This CDR3 is built from 15 residues. CDR1 is SQVTM and CDR2 is ANQGSEA in the germline V gene. This entry is derived from a study of blood T cell repertoires in COVID-19. The sequence derives from a human donor in a cohort sampled during active COVID-19. The chain employs TRBV29-1 and TRBJ1-1; TRBD1 is a possible D gene (6 bases). Material for sequencing was peripheral blood. CDR3 residues: CSVEVGQLMNTEAFF. The DNA for the CDR3 is TGCAGCGTTGAGGTTGGACAGCTTATGAACACTGAAGCTTTCTTT.